Below, 8 T cell receptor beta chains from the same sample are listed, as sequenced in a study of cytomegalovirus exposure and HLA in healthy donors. It was with 60 Vbeta and 13 Jbeta primers that the PCR ran. The table came from immunoSEQ multiplex PCR; TCRdb's copy has only in-frame clones and leaves some out. The sample carries 200,000 to 250,000 clones, 76% recorded once. The sequencing sample was made of PBMCs. These receptors were collected from a man between 18 and 29 years old in good health and CMV-seronegative.

The V gene is TRBV6-1, the J gene TRBJ2-3, with 10 bases lining up with TRBD2. With V trimmed by 10 bases and J by 9 bases, 13 bases remained unmatched. From germline, CDR1 is MNHNS and CDR2 SASEGT. CDR3 size: 14 residues. CDR3 DNA sequence: TGTGCCACCCTGACTAGCGGGCCTGGCGGGACGCAGTATTTT. It specifies CATLTSGPGGTQYF.

This chain links TRBV7-2 with TRBJ2-1; D remains unclear. V was cut by 2 bases and J by 2 bases, with 13 bases left in between. The CDR3 totals 16 residues. Germline CDR1 reads SGHTA; CDR2 reads FQGNSA. The CDR3 spells CASSLLPTIPYNEQFF. In DNA form, the CDR3 reads TGTGCCAGCAGCTTACTGCCAACTATACCCTACAATGAGCAGTTCTTC.

This clone was recorded a few times. The chain is built from TRBV29-1 and TRBJ2-3, with 7 bases identical to TRBD2. Germline values: CDR1 SQVTM, CDR2 ANQGSEA. The CDR3 has 15 residues. Trimming at V came to 2 bases and at J to 2 bases, leaving 7 bases not matched to a gene. The CDR3 sequence is CSVESLAAYTDTQYF. The CDR3 DNA reads as TGCAGCGTTGAAAGTCTAGCGGCCTACACAGATACGCAGTATTTT.

This sequence joins TRBV6-4 and TRBJ2-7; a possible D gene is TRBD1 (5 bases). The ends were cut back, 3 bases at V and 7 bases at J, with 13 bases in the middle. Per the germline V gene, CDR1 is MRHNA and CDR2 is SNTAGT. This CDR3 has 13 amino acids. The CDR3 region has the DNA TGTGCCAGCAGTGAGCAGGGCGTGGGAGAGCAGTACTTC. Encoded protein: CASSEQGVGEQYF.

The rearrangement links TRBV7-2 to TRBJ1-1, with 7 bases that match TRBD1. After removal of 2 bases from V and 4 bases from J, the junction contained 7 bases not matched to a gene. The CDR3 consists of 15 residues. In germline, CDR1 is SGHTA, CDR2 FQGNSA. Here the CDR3 DNA reads TGTGCCAGCAGCTTAAGCAGGGGGAGGTCCACTGAAGCTTTCTTT. Its protein is CASSLSRGRSTEAFF.

A single count supports this clone. The rearrangement links TRBV18 to TRBJ1-2; TRBD1 matches 8 bases. Trimming cost V 3 bases and J 7 bases; bases outside gene matches: 1. This CDR3 region has 12 residues. Germline loops: CDR1 KGHSH, CDR2 LQKENI. CDR3 sequence reads: CASSPDRVGYTF. DNA of the CDR3: TGTGCCAGCTCACCGGACAGGGTTGGCTACACCTTC. Filled out from reference TRBV18 and TRBJ1-2, the complete variable domain reads NAGVMQNPRHLVRRRGQEARLRCSPMKGHSHVYWYRQLPEEGLKFMVYLQKENIIDESGMPKERFSAEFPKEGPSILRIQQVVRGDSAAYFCASSPDRVGYTFGSGTRLTVV.

This clone has just one count. This rearrangement joins TRBV2 to TRBJ1-1; TRBD1 aligns across 8 bases. The CDR3 is 13 amino acids. The V and J ends lost 4 bases and 8 bases, in that order; junction bases with no gene match: 6. Germline CDR1 reads SNHLY; CDR2 reads FYNNEI. The CDR3 DNA reads as TGTGCCAGCAGTGCAGGGGGACAGGTCGAAGCTTTCTTT. Translating it yields CASSAGGQVEAFF.

The genes are TRBV19 and TRBJ1-2; the D is unclear. V was pared by 2 bases and J by 2 bases, with 3 bases between. Germline V gene lookup returns CDR1 LNHDA and CDR2 SQIVND (reference sequence). The CDR3 consists of 12 residues. In DNA, the CDR3 is TGTGCCAGTAGTATACTGAACTATGGCTACACCTTC. Its protein product is CASSILNYGYTF. The full variable domain, completed using reference TRBV19 and TRBJ1-2, is DGGITQSPKYLFRKEGQNVTLSCEQNLNHDAMYWYRQDPGQGLRLIYYSQIVNDFQKGDIAEGYSVSREKKESFPLTVTSAQKNPTAFYLCASSILNYGYTFGSGTRLTVV.